This entry lists 32 T cell receptor beta chains sequenced from one sample in a study of blood T cells in healthy people across ages. The second PCR ran about 6 to 11 cycles with a sample-barcoded 5' primer and J-beta primers. In TCRdb, the 5' RACE reads were re-called with MiXCR into one record per CDR3 protein. The sample carries roughly 1.5 million distinct CDR3 sequences, approximately 42% recorded once. Sequenced input: blood. The receptors derive from a woman younger than 35 in good health.

The V and J genes are TRBV5-5 and TRBJ2-7; TRBD1 matches 7 bases. The J segment lost 0 bases and the V segment lost 4 bases, leaving 7 bases of the junction unmatched. The CDR3 has 15 residues. Germline-derived CDR1 and CDR2 are SGHKS and YYEKEE (reference sequence). The CDR3 nucleotides read TGTGCCAGCAGCACCGGACAGGCCGTCTCCTACGAGCAGTACTTC. Amino acids: CASSTGQAVSYEQYF.

V gene TRBV4-1 combines with J gene TRBJ1-1, with D perhaps matching TRBD1 (5 bases). The CDR3 loop spans 16 amino acids. The germline CDR1 and CDR2 sequences are MGHRA and YSYEKL. The V and J ends lost 4 bases and 8 bases respectively, with 23 bases between them. The DNA of the CDR3 is TGCGCCAGCAGCCCGAGTTCGTCGGGGGGGTTTGCCGAAGCTTTCTTT. Encoded protein: CASSPSSSGGFAEAFF.

This clonotype occurred a few times. The chain employs TRBV27 and TRBJ1-1; D perhaps matches TRBD1 (6 bases). Germline CDR1 is MNHEY and CDR2 is SMNVEV (reference sequence). V shed 5 bases and J shed 0 bases, with 19 bases lying between them. The CDR3 spans 17 residues. CDR3 coding DNA: TGTGCCAGCAGTCACCGACAGGCGATAGGGATGAACACTGAAGCTTTCTTT. The encoded protein is CASSHRQAIGMNTEAFF.

This clonotype was seen a handful of times. The rearrangement links TRBV20-1 to TRBJ1-4, with D maybe TRBD1 (5 bases). CDR1 and CDR2 from the germline V gene are DFQATT and SNEGSKA (reference sequence). This CDR3 contains 15 residues. Trimming pared 6 bases from V and 10 bases from J, leaving 24 bases between. Here the CDR3 DNA reads TGCAGTGCCCAAACTTCCGGGACGCCTTATGCAAAACTGTTTTTT. Protein product: CSAQTSGTPYAKLFF.

J is TRBJ2-1 and V is TRBV20-1; weak D call: TRBD2 (7 bases). V shed 5 bases and J shed 4 bases, with 18 bases lying between them. Germline-derived CDR1 and CDR2 are DFQATT and SNEGSKA (reference sequence). The length of the CDR3 is 15 residues. The CDR3 protein is CSAPRGGSTYNEQFF. The CDR3 nucleotides read TGCAGTGCTCCCAGGGGCGGGAGTACTTACAATGAGCAGTTCTTC.

This clonotype showed up just a few times. The V call is TRBV6-2 or TRBV6-3, the J call TRBJ1-5; 9 positions match TRBD1. Germline V gene data show CDR1 as MNHEY and CDR2 as SVGEGT. The CDR3 spans 15 residues. Unmatched junction bases numbered 8, after V lost 5 bases and J lost 6 bases. CDR3 nucleotide sequence: TGTGCCAGCAGTGCCCCGGGACAGGGTTTTCAGCCCCAGCATTTT. As protein: CASSAPGQGFQPQHF.

This sequence joins TRBV28 and TRBJ2-7; 9 bases fit TRBD2. With V trimmed by 1 base and J by 4 bases, 5 bases remained unmatched. CDR3 length: 15 residues. The germline gives CDR1 MDHEN, CDR2 SYDVKM. CDR3 sequence (DNA): TGTGCCAGCAGTTTATCCCCTCTAGCGGGGTACGAGCAGTACTTC. The encoded protein is CASSLSPLAGYEQYF.

This clonotype has a handful of counts. The rearrangement links TRBV6-6 to TRBJ2-1, with D possibly matching TRBD1 (5 bases). V lost 2 bases and J 8 bases, leaving 13 bases between the germline ends. The CDR3 has 14 residues. Germline-derived CDR1 and CDR2 are MNHNY and SVGAGI (reference sequence). Written as DNA, the CDR3 is TGTGCCAGCAGTTACCCCCTCCAGGGTGATGAGCAGTTCTTC. Its protein product is CASSYPLQGDEQFF.

This clonotype has a handful of counts. The chain links TRBV9 to TRBJ1-6; D unresolved. Germline loops: CDR1 SGDLS, CDR2 YYNGEE. CDR3 length equals 13 residues. V lost 0 bases to trimming and J lost 8 bases, with 6 bases between them. The CDR3 here is CASSVGTDSPLHF. The CDR3 nucleotides are TGTGCCAGCAGCGTAGGTACGGATTCACCCCTCCACTTT.

This clonotype was detected a few times. The chain employs TRBV19 and TRBJ2-3, with D perhaps being TRBD1 or TRBD2 (5 bases each). This CDR3 region has 16 residues. CDR1 and CDR2 (germline): LNHDA, SQIVND (reference sequence). V was pared by 5 bases and J by 2 bases, with 17 bases between. The CDR3 sequence is CASSSPTRGTTDTQYF. In DNA form, the CDR3 reads TGTGCCAGTAGTTCCCCTACCCGTGGGACCACAGATACGCAGTATTTT.

This clonotype was observed a handful of times. The chain links TRBV4-1 to TRBJ2-3; D assignment may be TRBD1 or TRBD2 (6 bases each). The CDR3 contains 14 residues. Per the germline V gene, CDR1 is MGHRA and CDR2 is YSYEKL. The V gene lost 5 bases and the J gene lost 5 bases, with 14 bases spanning the gap. The CDR3 region has the DNA TGCGCCAGCAGCGCCACGGGGGCTGGAGATACGCAGTATTTT. Protein sequence: CASSATGAGDTQYF.

This clonotype was observed a handful of times. In DNA, the CDR3 is TGTGCCAGTAGTACCCCATGGAGCTCCTACAATGAGCAGTTCTTC. Translating it yields CASSTPWSSYNEQFF. The genes are TRBV19 and TRBJ2-1; D unresolved. Trimming took 4 bases from V and 0 from J, leaving 10 bases between them. The germline gives CDR1 LNHDA, CDR2 SQIVND (reference sequence). CDR3 size: 15 residues.

The chain links TRBV14 to TRBJ2-7; D call uncertain. CDR1 and CDR2 from the germline V gene are SGHDN and FVKESK. The CDR3 is made up of 15 amino acids. V lost 0 bases and J 2 bases, leaving 11 bases between the germline ends. The CDR3 loop reads CASSQEEMGTYEQYF. In DNA, the CDR3 is TGTGCCAGCAGCCAAGAAGAGATGGGAACCTACGAGCAGTACTTC.

This clonotype appeared a few times. The CDR3, as DNA: TGCGCCAGCACGGGTCTGTGGGGTCAAGATGGCAATGAGCAGTACTTC. Translated, it gives CASTGLWGQDGNEQYF. This chain joins TRBV5-1 and TRBJ2-5; unclear D gene. The CDR3 contains 16 residues. The germline CDR1 and CDR2 sequences are SGHRS and YFSETQ. Trimming took 6 bases from V and 11 from J, leaving 29 bases between them.

The V call is TRBV12-3 or TRBV12-4, the J call TRBJ1-1; D is perhaps TRBD1 (6 bases). V was shortened by 4 bases and J by 5 bases, with 11 bases between the two germline ends. This CDR3 is built from 13 residues. As DNA, the CDR3 is TGTGCCAGCAGTTCCCCAGGGGATACTGAAGCTTTCTTT. Translation gives CASSSPGDTEAFF.

This clonotype came up a few times. The chain uses TRBV7-9 and TRBJ2-7; 7 bases align to TRBD2. The CDR3 is made up of 15 amino acids. V gave up 3 bases and J gave up 0 bases; unmatched junction bases: 5. Germline V lookup: CDR1 SEHNR, CDR2 FQNEAQ (reference sequence). CDR3 DNA sequence: TGTGCCAGCAGCTTCCCGGGGGGAAGCTCCTACGAGCAGTACTTC. Translated: CASSFPGGSSYEQYF.

This clonotype appeared a few times. V is TRBV10-3 and J is TRBJ2-7; 11 bases are a match to TRBD1. The length of the CDR3 is 18 residues. The germline CDR1 and CDR2 sequences are ENHRY and SYGVKD. V was pared by 4 bases and J by 6 bases, with 17 bases of the junction left unmatched. The CDR3, as DNA: TGTGCCATCAGTGCGCCGGTGGACAGGGGGCGTCTTAGTAGCGAGCAGTACTTC. Its translation is CAISAPVDRGRLSSEQYF.

The chain couples TRBV6-2 or TRBV6-3 to TRBJ1-2; D is undetermined. Trimming shortened V by 2 bases and J by 2 bases, and 9 bases separated the two germline ends. The CDR3 runs 14 residues. Germline CDR1 reads MNHEY; CDR2 reads SVGEGT. The CDR3 DNA sequence: TGTGCCAGCAGTTACAACCCCGGGAACTATGGCTACACCTTC. It is translated as CASSYNPGNYGYTF.

The chain carries TRBV7-2 and TRBJ2-1, with 16 bases matching TRBD2. In germline, CDR1 is SGHTA, CDR2 FQGNSA. The V gene end was trimmed by 5 bases and the J gene end by 7 bases; junction bases not matched to a gene: 8. The CDR3 covers 17 residues. The CDR3 DNA reads as TGTGCCAGCAGCAGGGGACTAGCGGGAGGGATTCTTAATGAGCAGTTCTTC. The encoded protein is CASSRGLAGGILNEQFF.

The rearrangement uses TRBV9 and TRBJ1-2, with TRBD1 as a possible D gene (5 bases). The CDR3 sequence is 15 residues long. Trimming took 4 bases from V and 0 from J, leaving 13 bases between them. Germline V gives CDR1 SGDLS, CDR2 YYNGEE. In nucleotides, the CDR3 is TGTGCCAGCAGCAAAATGGACACCTCTAACTATGGCTACACCTTC. Its protein product is CASSKMDTSNYGYTF.

This clonotype appeared a few times. The gene calls are TRBV4-3 and TRBJ2-7; D remains ambiguous. This CDR3 comprises 15 residues. The V end was cut by 0 bases, the J end by 2 bases, with 11 bases between. Germline V gives CDR1 LGHNA, CDR2 YSLEER. CDR3 DNA sequence: TGCGCCAGCAGCCAAGACAGAATTACGGCCTACGAGCAGTACTTC. This sequence encodes CASSQDRITAYEQYF.

In its sample, this clonotype was seen many times. The gene calls are TRBV2 and TRBJ1-1; 7 bases map to TRBD1. The CDR3 totals 13 residues. The J segment lost 4 bases and the V segment lost 5 bases, leaving 4 bases of the junction unmatched. Germline CDR1 and CDR2: SNHLY and FYNNEI. CDR3 sequence: CASSTGVGTEAFF. CDR3 sequence (DNA): TGTGCCAGCAGTACAGGGGTGGGCACTGAAGCTTTCTTT.

The table lists this clonotype with a few counts. This sequence joins TRBV4-1 and TRBJ2-7, with TRBD2 identical over 9 bases. J gave up 2 bases and V 4 bases, and 3 bases lay outside the gene matches. Per germline, CDR1 MGHRA and CDR2 YSYEKL. This CDR3 has 14 amino acids. This CDR3 reads CASSLRLAAYEQYF. The CDR3 nucleotides read TGCGCCAGCAGCCTGAGACTAGCGGCCTACGAGCAGTACTTC.

This chain connects TRBV20-1 to TRBJ2-7; 11 bases line up with TRBD1. V gave up 6 bases and J gave up 0 bases; unmatched junction bases: 1. Germline V gene lookup returns CDR1 DFQATT and CDR2 SNEGSKA (reference sequence). The CDR3 is made up of 13 amino acids. The CDR3 is CSAGTGGSYEQYF. The CDR3 nucleotides are TGCAGTGCGGGGACAGGGGGCTCCTACGAGCAGTACTTC.

This clonotype was observed a few times. The chain links TRBV6-6 to TRBJ2-1; TRBD2 matches 7 bases. V lost 2 bases, J lost 6 bases, and 7 bases stayed unmatched. The CDR3 is made up of 15 amino acids. In germline, CDR1 is MNHNY, CDR2 SVGAGI (reference sequence). The CDR3 nucleotides are TGTGCCAGCAGTTACCCGGAGGGAGGGAGCAATGAGCAGTTCTTC. This gives the protein CASSYPEGGSNEQFF.

About this clonotype: A much bigger clone sits one base away, suggesting this may be a read error. The V gene is TRBV3-1, the J gene TRBJ2-1; 9 positions match TRBD1. V shed 4 bases and J 10 bases; nucleotides not matched to a gene: 5. Germline V gene data show CDR1 as LGHDT and CDR2 as YNNKEL (reference sequence). This CDR3 contains 13 residues. CDR3 in DNA: TGTGCCAGCAGCCGGACAGGGGCCTACGAGCAGTTCTTC. It codes for CASSRTGAYEQFF.

V is TRBV27 and J is TRBJ2-7; D might be TRBD2 (6 bases). The CDR3 covers 15 residues. The V end lost 5 bases, the J end lost 5 bases, and 19 bases lay between the germline ends. The germline V gene encodes CDR1 MNHEY and CDR2 SMNVEV (reference sequence). This CDR3 reads CASSLGLPTGNEQYF. The CDR3 DNA follows: TGTGCCAGCAGTCTGGGACTCCCAACGGGGAACGAGCAGTACTTC.

V usage is TRBV12-3 or TRBV12-4 and J usage is TRBJ2-3; TRBD1 aligns across 11 bases. V lost 3 bases and J lost 1; bases outside the gene matches: 6. The CDR3 totals 17 residues. The CDR3 loop is CASSFIGTGGGTDTQYF. DNA of the CDR3: TGTGCCAGCAGTTTCATCGGGACAGGGGGAGGCACAGATACGCAGTATTTT.

The chain has TRBV20-1 and TRBJ2-1, with D uncertain. With 6 bases removed from V and 0 bases from J, the gap between germline ends came to 15 bases. Germline CDR1 reads DFQATT; CDR2 reads SNEGSKA (reference sequence). The CDR3 is 15 amino acids. CDR3: CSAQARAHSYNEQFF. The CDR3 DNA follows: TGCAGTGCCCAGGCTAGGGCACACTCCTACAATGAGCAGTTCTTC.

The chain uses TRBV12-5 and TRBJ2-5; D might be TRBD2 (6 bases). This CDR3 has 13 amino acids. CDR1 is LGHNT, CDR2 FRNRAP, per germline. The V and J ends lost 7 bases and 1 base respectively, with 10 bases between them. The CDR3 region has the DNA TGTGCTAGTGTAGCGGACCTCCAAGAGACCCAGTACTTC. Amino acids: CASVADLQETQYF. Full variable domain (remainder filled in from reference TRBV12-5 and TRBJ2-5): DARVTQTPRHKVTEMGQEVTMRCQPILGHNTVFWYRQTMMQGLELLAYFRNRAPLDDSGMPKDRFSAEMPDATLATLKIQPSEPRDSAVYFCASVADLQETQYFGPGTRLLVL.

This sequence joins TRBV6-1 and TRBJ1-1; D is uncertain. This CDR3 region has 11 residues. The germline V gene has CDR1 MNHNS and CDR2 SASEGT. Trimming cost V 6 bases and J 7 bases, with 9 bases left between them. CDR3 nucleotide sequence: TGTGCCAGCAGCTTACAGCTTGAAGCTTTCTTT. The encoded protein is CASSLQLEAFF.

This sequence joins TRBV12-3 or TRBV12-4 and TRBJ1-2; no clear D. The CDR3 is made up of 14 amino acids. V dropped 2 bases and J dropped 5 bases, with 12 bases sitting between them. The CDR3 coding sequence is TGTGCCAGCAGTTTAATAGGGAGGCGGTATGGCTACACCTTC. As protein: CASSLIGRRYGYTF.